This TCR beta chain was recovered during a study of control samples from healthy donors and cancer patients. The data were produced by immunoSEQ multiplex PCR, yet TCRdb's version contains in-frame clones alone and is incomplete. Of fewer than 500,000 clones listed, about nine tenths are singletons. CDR1 is LGHDT and CDR2 is YNNKEL in the germline V gene (reference sequence). Trimming stripped 0 bases from V and 4 bases from J, with 6 bases between. The CDR3 contains 14 residues. This chain connects TRBV3-1 (or the pseudogene TRBV3-2) to TRBJ2-2; possible D gene TRBD2, 6 bases. This sequence was found in a middle-aged man with head and neck cancer. The sequencing input was PBMCs. In DNA form, the CDR3 reads TGTGCCAGCAGCCAAGAGGGAGGCACCGGGGAGCTGTTTTTT. Amino acid sequence: CASSQEGGTGELFF.